This TCR beta chain comes out of a study of T cells in Graves' hyperthyroidism and ophthalmopathy. PBMCs came from less than 11 ml fresh peripheral blood. Findings and limits, study-wide: The model anticipated ophthalmopathy a median around six months pre-onset.

Trimming cost V 6 bases and J 10 bases; bases outside gene matches: 7. CDR3 size: 13 residues. It was RNA transcripts that yielded the amplified TCR beta CDR3 regions. A first-round RT-PCR of the TCR CDR3 used the HTBI primer set. TCRdb analysed the multiplex PCR reads with MiXCR anew, one entry per CDR3 protein. The sample holds some 490,000 distinct CDR3 sequences; roughly 16% are singletons and the top ten take about 31%. For this clonotype: Its specificity is not known.

The receptor's source is a woman aged 25 to 39 with Graves' ophthalmopathy. Sequencing was done on a sample of blood. This chain connects TRBV12-3 or TRBV12-4 to TRBJ1-2, with 11 positions matching TRBD1. CDR3 residues: CASSQGTGGVYTF. For the CDR3, the DNA is TGTGCCAGCAGCCAAGGGACAGGGGGTGTCTACACCTTC.